Listed below are T cell receptor beta chains from one sample, sequenced in a study of T cell repertoires in cytomegalovirus infection. These TCRs are of unknown antigen specificity. TCRdb itself ran the reads through MiXCR, one entry per CDR3 protein. The repertoire consists of roughly 500,000 distinct CDR3 sequences, with roughly a third occurring once and the leading ten covering roughly a sixth. The sample was cultured PBMCs, taken from culture after CMV antigen stimulation. The receptors derive from a human donor in good health (CMV status not recorded). Some clones in this sample may be carry-over from other donors' samples. CDR3s include the opening cysteine and the closing phenylalanine or tryptophan. A D gene is named only where the DNA matches it firmly. The size field is filled for only some rows; it gives once, few, many or a size class.

size	D	V	J	DNA	CDR3
.	TRBD1	TRBV28	TRBJ2-3	TGTGCCAGCAGCTTAATCGGGACAGGGGGCTTACGTACGCAGTATTTT	CASSLIGTGGLRTQYF
.	.	TRBV6-1	TRBJ2-5	TGTGCCAGCAGTGAAACCCCGCCATCTAAGACCCAGTACTTC	CASSETPPSKTQYF
.	TRBD1	TRBV24-1	TRBJ1-2	TGTGCCACCAGTGATGTCACAGGGGCAAGCTATGGCTACACCTTC	CATSDVTGASYGYTF
.	TRBD2	TRBV6-5	TRBJ2-1	TGTGCCAGCAGTTACTGGGGACTAGCGGGAGAAGCGGGTGAGCAGTTCTTC	CASSYWGLAGEAGEQFF
.	TRBD2	TRBV29-1	TRBJ2-3	TGCAGCGTTGAGCGGCGGGAGGTAACAGATACGCAGTATTTT	CSVERREVTDTQYF
.	.	TRBV6-5	TRBJ1-3	TGTGCCAGCAGTTACTCAAATTTTAAGGGAATCTCTGGAAACACCATATATTTT	CASSYSNFKGISGNTIYF
few	.	TRBV28	TRBJ2-7	TGTGCCAGCAGGACGGGGCAGGGCTACTACGAGCAGTACTTC	CASRTGQGYYEQYF
.	.	TRBV6-5	TRBJ2-2	TGTGCCAGCAGCGGGGTTTCGGCGGGAAAAACCGGGGAGCTGTTTTTT	CASSGVSAGKTGELFF
many	TRBD1	TRBV7-2	TRBJ1-1	TGTGCCAGCAGCTTGGGACAGGCCAGGAACACTGAAGCTTTCTTT	CASSLGQARNTEAFF
many	TRBD2	TRBV7-2	TRBJ2-1	TGTGCCAGCAGCTCGCTTTTGGCTAGCGGGAGGGAGTTCTTC	CASSSLLASGREFF
few	TRBD2	TRBV7-2	TRBJ2-5	TGTGCCACTTCGACGGGCCTAGCGGTGGAGACCCAGTACTTC	CATSTGLAVETQYF
.	TRBD2	TRBV28	TRBJ2-5	TGTGCCAGCAGCAGCCGACTAGCGGGAGCGGGAGAGACCCAGTACTTC	CASSSRLAGAGETQYF
.	TRBD2	TRBV28	TRBJ2-5	TGTGCCAGCAGTTCGACTAGCGGGGGCCAAGAGACCCAGTACTTC	CASSSTSGGQETQYF
few	TRBD1	TRBV15	TRBJ1-5	TGTGCCACCAGCAGAAACAGGGGGGAAAATCAGCCCCAGCATTTT	CATSRNRGENQPQHF
few	.	TRBV6-1	TRBJ1-5	TGTGCCAGCAGGCAGTATGTTGGACGGAGCAATCAGCCCCAGCATTTT	CASRQYVGRSNQPQHF
.	.	TRBV4-1	TRBJ2-7	TGCGCCAGCAGCCTGAGTGAATCCTACGAGCAGTACTTC	CASSLSESYEQYF
few	.	TRBV12-3/TRBV12-4	TRBJ2-5	TGTGCCAGCAGCCTTGTAACTCAACGAACCCAGTACTTC	CASSLVTQRTQYF
few	TRBD1	TRBV6-5	TRBJ1-3	TGTGCCAGCAGTTACGGGGACAGGGGAAACACCATATATTTT	CASSYGDRGNTIYF
.	TRBD1	TRBV6-2/TRBV6-3	TRBJ1-5	TGTGCCAGCAGAAATGGACAGGGAGCTCAGCCCCAGCATTTT	CASRNGQGAQPQHF
few	.	TRBV7-6	TRBJ2-3	TGTGCCAGCAGCTCCAAGAGGGGAGCTGATTGGACAGATACGCAGTATTTT	CASSSKRGADWTDTQYF
.	.	TRBV19	TRBJ2-3	TGTGCCAGTAGTCCCACCGGGAGTCACGCAGATACGCAGTATTTT	CASSPTGSHADTQYF
many	.	TRBV7-8	TRBJ2-1	TGTGCCAGCAGCAAACGCACTAGAAGCTCCTACAATGAGCAGTTCTTC	CASSKRTRSSYNEQFF
.	.	TRBV4-2	TRBJ2-7	TGTGCCAGCAGCCAAGAGATTGCCTACGAGCAGTACTTC	CASSQEIAYEQYF
.	TRBD2	TRBV20-1	TRBJ2-3	TGCAGTGCTAATTTCATGGCGGGAGGGGTGTATTTT	CSANFMAGGVYF
few	.	TRBV12-3/TRBV12-4	TRBJ2-2	TGTGCCAGCAGTCCCCGGCTAGGGGGGAGTAGGACCGGGGAGCTGTTTTTT	CASSPRLGGSRTGELFF
few	TRBD2	TRBV27	TRBJ2-1	TGTGCCAGCAGTCCGGCTAGCGGGATTTACAATGAGCAGTTCTTC	CASSPASGIYNEQFF
once	TRBD2	TRBV6-5	TRBJ2-1	TGTGCCAGCCTCCCTCGACAGAGTAGCGGGAGACCTAATGAGCAGTTCTTC	CASLPRQSSGRPNEQFF
.	.	TRBV6-5	TRBJ1-2	TGTGCCAGCAGTTCCTACTCCAGGGATAACTATGGCTACACCTTC	CASSSYSRDNYGYTF
few	TRBD2	TRBV12-3/TRBV12-4	TRBJ2-2	TGTGCCAGCAGTTTTAGGCTAGCGGGAGGGCCGGGTGCCGGGGAGCTGTTTTTT	CASSFRLAGGPGAGELFF
.	.	TRBV7-2	TRBJ2-3	TGTGCCAGCAGCGGCGGACTGGCAGATACGCAGTATTTT	CASSGGLADTQYF
many	TRBD1	TRBV7-2	TRBJ1-1	TGTGCCAGCAGCTTAGCGCAGGGGGCCGTGACTGAAGCTTTCTTT	CASSLAQGAVTEAFF
few	TRBD2	TRBV6-1	TRBJ2-1	TGTGCCAGCACCCAAGGTGGTAGCGGGAGGCGTTACAATGAGCAGTTCTTC	CASTQGGSGRRYNEQFF
.	.	TRBV12-3/TRBV12-4	TRBJ2-7	TGTGCCAGCGGCAGGCTCTACGAGCAGTACTTC	CASGRLYEQYF
few	.	TRBV29-1	TRBJ1-1	TGCAGCGTTCCCCGTAGGCAGGGGCCTCTCGGGAACACTGAAGCTTTCTTT	CSVPRRQGPLGNTEAFF
once	.	TRBV11-3	TRBJ1-6	TGTGCCAGCAGCTACGCCGGGACGCAACATAATTCACCCCTCCACTTT	CASSYAGTQHNSPLHF
few	.	TRBV7-9	TRBJ1-1	TGTGCCAGCAGCCCCTACGGGGGTTACGGGATGAACGAGGCAATGAACACTGAAGCTTTCTTT	CASSPYGGYGMNEAMNTEAFF
.	.	TRBV3-1	TRBJ1-5	TGTGCCAGCAGCCAAGGGGTAGGGTTGAATCAGCCCCAGCATTTT	CASSQGVGLNQPQHF
.	.	TRBV4-1	TRBJ1-1	TGCGCCAGCAGCAAGATCGGAACTGAAGCTTTCTTT	CASSKIGTEAFF
.	.	TRBV29-1	TRBJ1-2	TGCAGCCCCAGTCTTTCGGATGGCTACACCTTC	CSPSLSDGYTF
.	.	TRBV7-4	TRBJ1-1	TGTGCCCCCTGGCCTGAAGCTTTCTTT	CAPWPEAFF
.	TRBD2	TRBV4-1	TRBJ2-5	TGCGCCAGCTCTTCTGGGGGGGGGGGGTCACAAGAGACCCAGTACTTC	CASSSGGGGSQETQYF
few	TRBD2	TRBV6-2/TRBV6-3	TRBJ2-1	TGTGCCAGCAGTTCCCGGAGCGGGAAATACAATGAGCAGTTCTTC	CASSSRSGKYNEQFF
many	TRBD1	TRBV7-2	TRBJ2-1	TGTGCCAGCAGCTCGGGACAGTTTTTCGAGCAGTTCTTC	CASSSGQFFEQFF
few	.	TRBV28	TRBJ2-7	TGTGCCAGCAGTTCCGGACAACCCTACGAGCAGTACTTC	CASSSGQPYEQYF
.	.	TRBV19	TRBJ1-1	TGTGCCAGTAGTTTCCAACAGGGAATAATTGCTTTCTTT	CASSFQQGIIAFF
many	TRBD1	TRBV7-9	TRBJ2-3	TGTGCCAGCAGCCTATCACCCGGACAGGGGGCCACAGATACGCAGTATTTT	CASSLSPGQGATDTQYF
.	TRBD2	TRBV6-4	TRBJ2-1	TGTGCCAGCAGCGGAAGCGGGAGTCAGCAGTTCTTC	CASSGSGSQQFF
.	.	TRBV4-3	TRBJ1-1	TGCGCCAGCAGCCAAGATCTAGGACAAGCGAACACTGAAGCTTTCTTT	CASSQDLGQANTEAFF